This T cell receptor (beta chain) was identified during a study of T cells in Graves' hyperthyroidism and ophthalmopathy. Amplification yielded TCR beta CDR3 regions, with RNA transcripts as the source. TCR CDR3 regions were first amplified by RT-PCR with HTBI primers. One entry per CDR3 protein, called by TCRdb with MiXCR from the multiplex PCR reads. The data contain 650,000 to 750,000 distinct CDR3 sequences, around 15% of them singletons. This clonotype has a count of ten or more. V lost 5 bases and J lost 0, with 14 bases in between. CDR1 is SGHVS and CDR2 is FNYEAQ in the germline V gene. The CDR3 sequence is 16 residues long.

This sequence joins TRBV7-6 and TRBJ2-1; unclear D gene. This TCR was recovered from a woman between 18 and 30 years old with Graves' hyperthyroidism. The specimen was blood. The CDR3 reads CASSTYDQSSYNEQFF. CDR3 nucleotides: TGTGCCAGCAGCACCTACGACCAAAGCTCCTACAATGAGCAGTTCTTC.